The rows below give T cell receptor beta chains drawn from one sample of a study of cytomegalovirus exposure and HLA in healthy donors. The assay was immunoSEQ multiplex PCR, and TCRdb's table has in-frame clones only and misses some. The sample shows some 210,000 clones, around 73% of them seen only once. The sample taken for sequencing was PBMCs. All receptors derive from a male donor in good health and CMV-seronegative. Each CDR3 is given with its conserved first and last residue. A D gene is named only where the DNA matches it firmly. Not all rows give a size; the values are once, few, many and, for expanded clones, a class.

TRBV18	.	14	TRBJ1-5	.	TGTGCCAGCTCCCCTTGGGAGGGCAATCAGCCCCAGCATTTT	CASSPWEGNQPQHF
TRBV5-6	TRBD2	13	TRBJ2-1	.	TGTGCCAGCCGGGAGCGGGAGGTGCGGGAGCAGTTCTTC	CASREREVREQFF
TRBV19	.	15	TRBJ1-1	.	TGTGCCAGTAAGCGGCAAACGGGAGGGAACACTGAAGCTTTCTTT	CASKRQTGGNTEAFF
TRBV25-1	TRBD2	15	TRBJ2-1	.	TGTGCCAGCAGGGGAGGAGCGGGGGTAAACAATGAGCAGTTCTTC	CASRGGAGVNNEQFF
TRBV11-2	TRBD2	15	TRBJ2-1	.	TGTGCCAGCAGCCCCACCACAGTAGCGGGAGGTGAGCAGTTCTTC	CASSPTTVAGGEQFF
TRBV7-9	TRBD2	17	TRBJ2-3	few	TGTGCCAGCAGTTCTAGCGGGCCCCCGGTCTCCACAGATACGCAGTATTTT	CASSSSGPPVSTDTQYF
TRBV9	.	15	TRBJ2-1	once	TGTGCCAGCAGCGTAGGACGGAGAAGGGGCAATGAGCAGTTCTTC	CASSVGRRRGNEQFF
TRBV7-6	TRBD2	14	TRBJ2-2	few	TGTGCCAGCACCCTAGCGGGAGGAGAGGGGGAGCTGTTTTTT	CASTLAGGEGELFF
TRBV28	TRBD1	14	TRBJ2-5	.	TGTGCCAGCAGTTTACGAGGGGGCGAAGAGACCCAGTACTTC	CASSLRGGEETQYF
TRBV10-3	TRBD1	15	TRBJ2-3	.	TGTGCCATCAGTTCTTTGGGGACAGGGGAAGATACGCAGTATTTT	CAISSLGTGEDTQYF
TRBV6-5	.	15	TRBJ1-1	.	TGTGCCAGCAACTCACCGGGATCTTCGAACACTGAAGCTTTCTTT	CASNSPGSSNTEAFF
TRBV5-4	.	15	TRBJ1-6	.	TGTGCCAGCAGCCTAAGTACAGGGCATAATTCACCCCTCCACTTT	CASSLSTGHNSPLHF
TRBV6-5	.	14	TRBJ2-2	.	TGTGCCAGCAATGCGGGACCGAACACCGGGGAGCTGTTTTTT	CASNAGPNTGELFF
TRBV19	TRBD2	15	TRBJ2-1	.	TGTGCCAGTAGGGCACTAGCGGGCTCTACGGATGAGCAGTTCTTC	CASRALAGSTDEQFF
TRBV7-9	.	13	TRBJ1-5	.	TGTGCCAGCAGCCCAGGGGGCAATCAGCCCCAGCATTTT	CASSPGGNQPQHF
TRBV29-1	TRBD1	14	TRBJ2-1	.	TGCAGCGCCAATTATCCCGGGACAGGGGATGAGCAGTTCTTC	CSANYPGTGDEQFF
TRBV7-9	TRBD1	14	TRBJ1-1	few	TGTGCCAGCAGCCGACAGGGGGCAATGGATGAAGCTTTCTTT	CASSRQGAMDEAFF
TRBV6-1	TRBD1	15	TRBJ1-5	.	TGTGCCAGCAACCTACAGGGGGCCGGGAATCAGCCCCAGCATTTT	CASNLQGAGNQPQHF
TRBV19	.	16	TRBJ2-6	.	TGTGCCAGTAGTCTCAGGGGAAGCTCTGGGGCCAACGTCCTGACTTTC	CASSLRGSSGANVLTF
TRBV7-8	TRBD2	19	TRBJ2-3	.	TGTGCCAGCAGCTTAGAACCCCTGGGACTAACTAGAATCACAGATACGCAGTATTTT	CASSLEPLGLTRITDTQYF
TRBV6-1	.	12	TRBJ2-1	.	TGTGCCAGCAGTAGAATCTCGGGGAAACAGTTCTTC	CASSRISGKQFF
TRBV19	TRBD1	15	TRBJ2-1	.	TGTGCCAGTAGTATTTCCCAGACAGGGGGCAATGAGCAGTTCTTC	CASSISQTGGNEQFF
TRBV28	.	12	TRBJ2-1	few	TGTGCCAGCAGGTCCCTTAGCAGTGAGCAGTTCTTC	CASRSLSSEQFF
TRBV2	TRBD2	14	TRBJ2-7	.	TGTGCCACCGGCGGGACTAGCGGTCCCTACGAGCAGTACTTC	CATGGTSGPYEQYF
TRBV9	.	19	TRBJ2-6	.	TGTGCCAGCAGCGCCGGGGAGGGGGGCAGCTACTCTGGGGCCAACGTCCTGACTTTC	CASSAGEGGSYSGANVLTF
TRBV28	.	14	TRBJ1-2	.	TGTGCCAGCAGTTCCGGGGGGGGACCTCATGGCTACACCTTC	CASSSGGGPHGYTF
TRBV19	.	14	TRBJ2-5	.	TGTGCCAGTAGTACCCCTAGAGGGCTGAAGACCCAGTACTTC	CASSTPRGLKTQYF
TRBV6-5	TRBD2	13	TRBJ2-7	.	TGTGCCAGCAAGGTAGCGGGAGGCTCCCAGCAGTACTTC	CASKVAGGSQQYF
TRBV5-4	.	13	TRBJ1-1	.	TGTGCCAGCAGCCCGACAGGCCCCACTGAAGCTTTCTTT	CASSPTGPTEAFF
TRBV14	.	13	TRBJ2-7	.	TGTGCCAGCAGCCGAGAACCTCTTGAGTGGCAGTACTTC	CASSREPLEWQYF